This entry describes one T cell receptor beta chain. This clonotype was picked up many times. What antigen it recognizes has not been identified. Base qualities were left out, and no much larger clone turns up one base away. cDNA was synthesized by template-switch 5'RACE using a primer carrying a 10-nucleotide random unique molecular identifier by which each TCR transcript was tagged. Every sequencing run yielded over 170 million TCR-beta sequences covering 15-18 subjects. The RNeasy kit was used to extract total RNA. The KAPA Real-time Library Amplification kit was used to amplify TCR-beta VDJ regions with primers for the TCR constant region and the 5'RACE anchor. Sample indexes and Illumina adaptors were added in a first PCR, after which library yield was increased in a second PCR. After Ampure bead purification, the roughly 650 bp TCR product was size-selected on a 2% E-gel SizeSelection system. Before pooling, library quality was assessed on a Bioanalyzer, concentration was determined with Qubit, and library quantification was performed with the Kapa Library Quantification kit. Libraries were sequenced paired-end 2 x 150 bp on an Illumina HiSeq 2500. To increase sequence diversity, roughly 25-31% phiX was spiked into each library pool. As for the authors' bioinformatics: The UMI-based MiGEC pipeline processed quality-filtered reads and removed over 80% of raw TCR sequences during error correction. VDJ genes were aligned to IMGT germline references, and clonotypes were defined by unique CDR3 amino acid sequence plus V-J genes. VDJtools evaluated clonal expansion, Shannon diversity and CDR3 relatedness (CalcPairwiseDistances, ClusterSamples); CLCbio workbench built phylogenetic trees. Expanded clones were defined as having at least 8 unique UMIs, based on coefficient-of-variation modelling across technical triplicates. In-frame beta chains were kept once TCRdb had trimmed the public reads at Q25 with fastp and called clones with MiXCR. Each CDR3 protein gets just one entry, which takes the most common genes and DNA from the rows behind it. The V and J calls and clone size come from TCRdb's table, not from the authors' own analysis. In all, the sample holds 75,000 to 90,000 distinct CDR3 sequences, and about 9.3% of those were seen once. Of the sample, about 1.7% is held by the ten largest clones.

The healthy controls were volunteers from a blood bank in Maryland, USA. For the unsorted PBMC libraries, 2 million PBMCs were stored in RNAlater at -80 degrees C until RNA extraction and were used to generate the libraries. Peripheral blood underwent Ficoll-Hypaque density gradient centrifugation to isolate PBMCs, which were then cryopreserved in liquid nitrogen. The entry originates in a study of neurological immune-mediated disorders (dated by TCRdb to between 2018 and 2021). For the wider study: Using UMI-based sequencing, the study compared peripheral blood TCR-beta repertoires from patients with HTLV-I-associated myelopathy (HAM/TSP), patients with multiple sclerosis, and healthy controls. Alongside PBMC samples, the set of approximately 100 TCR-beta libraries contained longitudinal samples, technical triplicates, and paired CD4+ and CD8+ T-cell subsets that had been sorted. Of the approximately 66 subjects in the cohort, about 14 were HAM/TSP patients, some 35 were multiple sclerosis patients, and about 20 were healthy controls.

General findings and caveats noted by the study authors: TCR clonal expansion was highest in HAM/TSP patients and lowest in MS patients, with MS patients falling below even healthy controls. No identical CDR3 amino acid sequences were shared among expanded clones across subjects, suggesting private TCR-beta repertoires in all groups.

From the cysteine through the phenylalanine, the CDR3 covers 15 amino acids. CDR3 DNA only is kept here, 45 bases in frame from base 1. Trimming leaves V shorter by 2 bases and J shorter by 5 bases, with the junction holding 7 bases beyond the gene matches. For CDR1 and CDR2, the germline V gene (reference sequence) lists DFQATT and SNEGSKA. This receptor was identified in a middle-aged man in good health. The rearranged chain carries TRBV20-1 and TRBJ2-5, and TRBD1 matches 11 of the central bases. The sequencing input was PBMCs. The CDR3 reads CSARSQRDRGETQYF. The nucleotide sequence reads TGCAGTGCTAGATCACAGCGGGACAGGGGGGAGACCCAGTACTTC.